One and the same sample provided the 6 T cell receptor beta chains below, sequenced in a study of T-cell memory formation after mild COVID-19. A single record per CDR3 protein comes from TCRdb applying MiXCR to the 5' RACE reads. This table holds around 250,000 distinct CDR3 sequences, roughly 15% found once. Sequenced: PBMCs or a T cell subset sorted from them (not recorded which). The receptors originated from a man aged 18 to 29 who had mild COVID-19 (a few samples of this study predate the infection). Cell type and time point are not known.

This clonotype was seen only a few times. The rearrangement uses TRBV11-2 and TRBJ2-1; D is uncertain. Germline V gene sequence: CDR1 SGHAT, CDR2 FQNNGV. Trimming removed 4 bases at V and 10 bases at J, with 5 bases between. The CDR3 loop spans 10 amino acids. In DNA form, the CDR3 reads TGTGCCAGCAGCTCGACAGAGCAGTTCTTC. Translating gives CASSSTEQFF. The complete variable domain, with remaining parts taken from reference TRBV11-2 and TRBJ2-1, reads EAGVAQSPRYKIIEKRQSVAFWCNPISGHATLYWYQQILGQGPKLLIQFQNNGVVDDSQLPKDRFSAERLKGVDSTLKIQPAKLEDSAVYLCASSSTEQFFGPGTRLTVL.

The rearrangement links TRBV5-1 to TRBJ1-5; D not certain. This CDR3 has 13 residues. Deletions cut 1 base from V and 5 bases from J, with 7 bases between. Germline V lookup: CDR1 SGHRS, CDR2 YFSETQ. In nucleotides, the CDR3 is TGCGCCAGCAGCTTGATGTCGGATCAGCCCCAGCATTTT. Translating gives CASSLMSDQPQHF.

The chain is built from TRBV6-2 or TRBV6-3 and TRBJ2-3; 8 nucleotides agree with TRBD2. This CDR3 region has 13 residues. The germline V gene has CDR1 MNHEY and CDR2 SVGEGT. V dropped 7 bases and J dropped 4; count of bases not matched to a gene: 4. The CDR3 protein is CASKVAGSDTQYF. In DNA form, the CDR3 reads TGTGCCAGCAAGGTAGCGGGGTCAGATACGCAGTATTTT.

The chain is built from TRBV7-9 and TRBJ1-2; no firm D call. Germline CDR1 is SEHNR and CDR2 is FQNEAQ (reference sequence). The CDR3 has 14 amino acids. The germline V and J ends were trimmed by 3 bases and 10 bases, with 18 bases remaining between them. The CDR3 DNA sequence: TGTGCCAGCAGCTTGTTAGTCGTCACTGAGGACTACACCTTC. Protein product: CASSLLVVTEDYTF.

This clonotype came up many times. The gene calls are TRBV5-5 and TRBJ1-1; perhaps TRBD1 as D (5 bases). Looked up from germline, CDR1 is SGHKS and CDR2 is YYEKEE (reference sequence). This CDR3 contains 13 residues. V dropped 7 bases and J dropped 4 bases, with 14 bases sitting between them. The CDR3 nucleotides read TGTGCCAGCGGTGGGACCGCGTTCACTGAAGCTTTCTTT. The encoded protein is CASGGTAFTEAFF.

This clonotype appeared a few times. CDR3: CASSRAGGGEQFF. DNA for the CDR3: TGCGCCAGCAGCCGGGCCGGAGGTGGTGAGCAGTTCTTC. V and J are TRBV4-1 and TRBJ2-1, with D possibly matching TRBD2 (5 bases). The germline V and J ends were trimmed by 4 bases and 9 bases, with 13 bases remaining between them. Germline loops: CDR1 MGHRA, CDR2 YSYEKL. The CDR3 is made up of 13 amino acids.